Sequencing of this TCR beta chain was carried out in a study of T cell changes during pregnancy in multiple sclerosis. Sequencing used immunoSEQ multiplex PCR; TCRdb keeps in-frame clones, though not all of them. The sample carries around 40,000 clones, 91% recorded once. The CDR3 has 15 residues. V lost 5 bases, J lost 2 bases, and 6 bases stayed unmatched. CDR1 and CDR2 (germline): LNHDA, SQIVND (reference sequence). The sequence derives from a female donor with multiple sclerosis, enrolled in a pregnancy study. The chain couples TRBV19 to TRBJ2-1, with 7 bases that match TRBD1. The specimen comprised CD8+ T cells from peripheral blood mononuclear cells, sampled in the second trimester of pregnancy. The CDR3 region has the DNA TGTGCCAGTAGTTTCGCAGGGGGACCCTACAATGAGCAGTTCTTC. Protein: CASSFAGGPYNEQFF. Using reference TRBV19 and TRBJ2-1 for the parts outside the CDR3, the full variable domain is DGGITQSPKYLFRKEGQNVTLSCEQNLNHDAMYWYRQDPGQGLRLIYYSQIVNDFQKGDIAEGYSVSREKKESFPLTVTSAQKNPTAFYLCASSFAGGPYNEQFFGPGTRLTVL.